Given below is one T cell receptor beta chain in context. Method: immunoSEQ multiplex PCR; TCRdb's copy keeps in-frame clones and lacks some. The table lists some 310,000 clones, roughly 89% of them singletons. Living in about two dozen US areas, the participants were between roughly 18 and 90 years of age. Membership in each cohort depended on participant-reported clinical history. Donors in Cohort 3 counted as recovered after two negative PCRs, clearance, or symptom resolution. This sample was taken from a study of blood T cell repertoires in COVID-19. Study-wide background: PBMCs, B-cell-depleted T cells, or T cells were the source of the cDNA or gDNA that made up the material.

This sequence was found in a woman between 25 and 40 years old who had recovered from COVID-19. Sequencing was done on a sample of PBMCs or T cells enriched from blood (not recorded which).

The DNA for the CDR3 is TGCAGCGTTGATAACCCCAATACAGTCTATGGCTACACCTTC. It specifies CSVDNPNTVYGYTF. This chain uses TRBV29-1 with TRBJ1-2, with no clear D. CDR1 is SQVTM, CDR2 ANQGSEA, per germline. The CDR3 sequence is 14 residues long. Trimming removed 3 bases at V and 4 bases at J, with 15 bases between.